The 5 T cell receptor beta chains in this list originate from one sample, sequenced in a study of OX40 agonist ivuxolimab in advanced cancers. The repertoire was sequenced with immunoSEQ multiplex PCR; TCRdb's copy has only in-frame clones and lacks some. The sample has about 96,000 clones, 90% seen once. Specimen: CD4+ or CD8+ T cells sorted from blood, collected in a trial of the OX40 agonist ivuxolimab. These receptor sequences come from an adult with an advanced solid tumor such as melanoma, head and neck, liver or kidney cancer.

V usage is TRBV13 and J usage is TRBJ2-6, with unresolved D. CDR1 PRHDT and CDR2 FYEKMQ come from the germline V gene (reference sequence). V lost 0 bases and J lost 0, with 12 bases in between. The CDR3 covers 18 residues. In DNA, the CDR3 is TGTGCCAGCAGCTTAGGACTATCGGCCCGCTCTGGGGCCAACGTCCTGACTTTC. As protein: CASSLGLSARSGANVLTF.

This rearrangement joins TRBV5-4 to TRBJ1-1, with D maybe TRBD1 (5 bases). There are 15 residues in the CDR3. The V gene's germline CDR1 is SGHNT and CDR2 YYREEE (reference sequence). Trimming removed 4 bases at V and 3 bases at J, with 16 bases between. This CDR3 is CASSRPGAEDTEAFF. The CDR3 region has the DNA TGTGCCAGCAGCCGTCCCGGGGCCGAGGACACTGAAGCTTTCTTT.

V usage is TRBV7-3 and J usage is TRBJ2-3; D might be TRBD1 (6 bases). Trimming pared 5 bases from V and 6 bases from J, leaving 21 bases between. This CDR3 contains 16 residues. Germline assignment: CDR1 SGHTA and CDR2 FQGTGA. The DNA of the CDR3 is TGTGCCAGCAGCCCGGTGGGGGCATGGAAAGAGGATACGCAGTATTTT. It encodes CASSPVGAWKEDTQYF.

This CDR3 is CASSQGTWTGGTQYF. CDR3 in DNA: TGCGCCAGCAGCCAAGGGACTTGGACAGGCGGGACCCAGTACTTC. V usage is TRBV4-1 and J usage is TRBJ2-5; 7 positions agree with TRBD1. The CDR3 loop spans 15 amino acids. The junction had 9 bases not matched to a gene; V was cut back by 1 base and J by 7 bases. From germline, CDR1 is MGHRA and CDR2 YSYEKL.

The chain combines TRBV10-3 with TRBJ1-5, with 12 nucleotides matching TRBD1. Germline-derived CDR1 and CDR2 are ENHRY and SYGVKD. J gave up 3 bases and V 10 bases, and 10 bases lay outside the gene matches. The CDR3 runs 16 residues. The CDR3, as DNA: TGTGCCACCACTCCGGGACAGGGGGCGAACAATCAGCCCCAGCATTTT. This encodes CATTPGQGANNQPQHF.